Below, 18 T cell receptor beta chains from the same sample are listed, as sequenced in a study of Ad26.COV2.S vaccination and SARS-CoV-2 variants. Treatment meaning: roughly 20 received Ad26.COV2.S at low or high dose, single or two shots; 5 received placebo; per-sample allocation not given. Sample collection was performed on day 63 after the first vaccine or placebo injection. TCRdb's table, derived via immunoSEQ multiplex PCR, lists solely in-frame clones and lacks some. Of 300,000 to 400,000 clones in the sample, less than 90% were seen once. The source was peripheral blood, collected in a trial of Ad26.COV2.S vaccine versus placebo. The receptors were gathered from a person between 18 and 65 years old who received the Ad26.COV2.S COVID-19 vaccine or a placebo.

The rearrangement joins TRBV7-2 to TRBJ2-1; TRBD2 matches 12 bases. Germline trimming cut 1 base from V and 3 bases from J; bases unmatched to any gene: 4. Germline V lookup: CDR1 SGHTA, CDR2 FQGNSA. This CDR3 has 17 residues. CDR3 amino acids: CASSLGTSGRYYNEQFF. In DNA, the CDR3 is TGTGCCAGCAGCTTAGGCACTAGCGGGAGGTACTACAATGAGCAGTTCTTC.

This clone was detected a few times. V usage is TRBV12-3 or TRBV12-4 and J usage is TRBJ2-7; TRBD1 is a possible D gene (6 bases). V shed 8 bases and J shed 3 bases, with 14 bases lying between them. CDR3 size: 13 residues. CDR3 coding DNA: TGTGCCAGCCACCGGGACACGAGCTACGAGCAGTACTTC. This encodes CASHRDTSYEQYF.

This chain connects TRBV6-5 to TRBJ1-1; 12 bases are a match to TRBD1. CDR3 size: 14 residues. From germline, CDR1 is MNHEY and CDR2 SVGAGI. With 2 bases clipped from V and 8 bases from J, the junction kept 3 bases outside the gene matches. The CDR3 DNA reads as TGTGCCAGCAGTTACCGGGGACAGGGGGCCGAAGCTTTCTTT. Amino acid sequence: CASSYRGQGAEAFF.

This CDR3 reads CASSIPGPMTNTEAFF. For the CDR3, the DNA is TGTGCCAGCAGCATACCGGGACCGATGACGAACACTGAAGCTTTCTTT. The chain couples TRBV13 to TRBJ1-1, with D possibly TRBD1 on 5 matching bases. Germline CDR1 is PRHDT and CDR2 is FYEKMQ (reference sequence). Trimming removed 5 bases from V and 1 base from J, with 17 bases in between. The CDR3 covers 16 residues.

This chain connects TRBV7-2 to TRBJ2-1; no firm D call. V shed 2 bases and J shed 3 bases, with 11 bases lying between them. Germline V gene lookup returns CDR1 SGHTA and CDR2 FQGNSA. The CDR3 contains 15 residues. In DNA form, the CDR3 reads TGTGCCAGCAGCTTACTTGGCACGAGCTACAATGAGCAGTTCTTC. Encoded protein: CASSLLGTSYNEQFF.

This chain connects TRBV9 to TRBJ2-2, with unresolved D. This CDR3 region has 14 residues. Germline lookup yields CDR1 SGDLS and CDR2 YYNGEE. Trimming took 2 bases from V and 6 from J, leaving 11 bases between them. The DNA for the CDR3 is TGTGCCAGCAGCGTTTCAACAGTAGCCGGGGAGCTGTTTTTT. Its translation: CASSVSTVAGELFF.

CDR3 sequence: CASSYSTGPPYEQYF. The CDR3 DNA follows: TGTGCCAGCAGTTACTCCACCGGGCCACCCTACGAGCAGTACTTC. The V call is TRBV6-5, the J call TRBJ2-7; D uncertain. V gave up 0 bases and J gave up 2 bases, with 11 bases separating them. The CDR3 covers 15 residues. Germline CDR1 MNHEY, CDR2 SVGAGI.

The chain employs TRBV15 and TRBJ2-1; TRBD2 aligns across 7 bases. The V segment lost 5 bases and the J segment 8 bases; nucleotides outside the gene matches: 27. CDR1 and CDR2 from the germline V gene are LNHNV and YYDKDF (reference sequence). This CDR3 is 20 amino acids long. In nucleotides, the CDR3 is TGTGCCACCAGCGGAAGGGAGGGTCCTCGCACGGGACTATTCTGGGATGAGCAGTTCTTC. Its translation: CATSGREGPRTGLFWDEQFF.

The chain uses TRBV2 and TRBJ2-3, with D hard to call. Trimming took 2 bases from V and 0 from J, leaving 12 bases between them. This CDR3 region has 16 residues. Germline V CDR1 and CDR2: SNHLY, FYNNEI. Written as DNA, the CDR3 is TGTGCCAGCAGTGAATCGGATTATACTAGCACAGATACGCAGTATTTT. Translated: CASSESDYTSTDTQYF.

The gene calls are TRBV27 and TRBJ2-3; D not certain. This CDR3 spans 12 amino acids. The germline V and J ends were trimmed by 4 bases and 7 bases, with 9 bases remaining between them. Germline V gene lookup returns CDR1 MNHEY and CDR2 SMNVEV (reference sequence). CDR3 loop: CASSSIRNTQYF. The CDR3 region has the DNA TGTGCCAGCAGTTCCATTCGAAATACGCAGTATTTT.

The V gene is TRBV19, the J gene TRBJ1-5, with D possibly matching TRBD1 (5 bases). CDR3 size: 14 residues. V lost 3 bases, J lost 11 bases, and 17 bases lay in between. Germline values: CDR1 LNHDA, CDR2 SQIVND (reference sequence). The CDR3 sequence is CASSMDQGGWAQHF. The CDR3 nucleotides are TGTGCCAGTAGTATGGACCAGGGCGGGTGGGCCCAGCATTTT.

The chain combines TRBV29-1 with TRBJ2-1; 11 nucleotides agree with TRBD2. The CDR3 extends over 17 amino acids. Germline loops: CDR1 SQVTM, CDR2 ANQGSEA. Losses at the gene ends were 4 bases for V and 0 bases for J; bases not matched to a gene: 8. The CDR3 here is CSVGRLAGRASYNEQFF. The CDR3 DNA reads TGCAGCGTTGGACGACTAGCGGGACGGGCCTCCTACAATGAGCAGTTCTTC.

V usage is TRBV7-3 and J usage is TRBJ2-4; possible D gene TRBD1, 5 bases. The V end was cut by 0 bases, the J end by 12 bases, with 15 bases between. The CDR3 sequence is 14 residues long. Germline V gives CDR1 SGHTA, CDR2 FQGTGA. In DNA, the CDR3 is TGTGCCAGCAGCTTAACGGGGCAGGGTAGTACTCAGTACTTC. It encodes CASSLTGQGSTQYF.

J is TRBJ1-2 and V is TRBV7-8; the match to TRBD1 covers 9 bases. With V trimmed by 2 bases and J by 4 bases, 8 bases remained unmatched. CDR1 and CDR2 (germline): SGHVS, FQNEAQ. This CDR3 is built from 16 residues. This CDR3 is CASSLPGTGRGYGYTF. The CDR3 region has the DNA TGTGCCAGCAGCTTACCCGGGACAGGGAGGGGCTATGGCTACACCTTC.

V is TRBV9 and J is TRBJ2-7; D is tentatively TRBD1 or TRBD2 (5 bases each). Germline assignment: CDR1 SGDLS and CDR2 YYNGEE. V gave up 4 bases and J gave up 6 bases, with 17 bases separating them. CDR3 length: 14 residues. CDR3 sequence (DNA): TGTGCCAGCAGCACACGGACCACAGGAGGCGAGCAGTACTTC. Its translation: CASSTRTTGGEQYF.

The chain couples TRBV28 to TRBJ2-5; 8 nucleotides match TRBD1. Trimming took 6 bases from V and 6 from J; bases not matched to a gene: 12. This CDR3 is 15 amino acids long. CDR1 is MDHEN, CDR2 SYDVKM, per germline. The CDR3 here is CASSLPRTGWQTQYF. In nucleotides, the CDR3 is TGTGCCAGCAGCCTTCCCCGGACAGGGTGGCAGACCCAGTACTTC. The full variable domain, with the rest looked up from reference TRBV28 and TRBJ2-5, is DVKVTQSSRYLVKRTGEKVFLECVQDMDHENMFWYRQDPGLGLRLIYFSYDVKMKEKGDIPEGYSVSREKKERFSLILESASTNQTSMYLCASSLPRTGWQTQYFGPGTRLLVL.

CDR3 in amino acids: CASSPAGANVLTF. The CDR3 coding sequence is TGCGCCAGCAGCCCAGCTGGGGCCAACGTCCTGACTTTC. This chain uses TRBV5-1 with TRBJ2-6, with D unclear. The germline V gene encodes CDR1 SGHRS and CDR2 YFSETQ. V lost 4 bases, J lost 2 bases, and 4 bases lay in between. This CDR3 contains 13 residues.

The V call is TRBV5-6, the J call TRBJ1-3; 9 nucleotides agree with TRBD1. The junction had 15 bases not matched to a gene; V was cut back by 5 bases and J by 6 bases. CDR3 length: 17 amino acids. Looked up from germline, CDR1 is SGHDT and CDR2 is YYEEEE. The CDR3 spells CASSPSIGTGFANTIYF. The CDR3 nucleotides are TGTGCCAGCAGTCCCTCGATCGGGACAGGGTTTGCAAACACCATATATTTT. The full variable domain, with the rest looked up from reference TRBV5-6 and TRBJ1-3, is DAGVTQSPTHLIKTRGQQVTLRCSPKSGHDTVSWYQQALGQGPQFIFQYYEEEERQRGNFPDRFSGHQFPNYSSELNVNALLLGDSALYLCASSPSIGTGFANTIYFGEGSWLTVV.